The entry that follows covers one T cell receptor beta chain sequence. The data were obtained in a study of blood T cell repertoires in COVID-19. Participants were placed into cohorts based on the clinical history they reported. This CDR3 region has 16 residues. V lost 1 base to trimming and J lost 2 bases; unmatched junction nucleotides: 2. Germline assignment: CDR1 MNHNS and CDR2 SASEGT. Libraries were prepared by immunoSEQ multiplex PCR; TCRdb keeps only in-frame clonotypes and omits some of them. Here the sample spans roughly 370,000 clones, around nine tenths being singletons. Sequencing was carried out using PBMCs or T cells enriched from blood (not recorded which). V usage is TRBV6-1 and J usage is TRBJ2-4, with 10 positions matching TRBD2. The origin of this receptor is a woman aged 45-65 years who had recovered from COVID-19. The CDR3 DNA sequence: TGTGCCAGCAGTGAAGAAGCGGGGGGGCCCAAAAACATTCAGTACTTC. Its protein product is CASSEEAGGPKNIQYF.